This T cell receptor beta chain was identified during a study of T cell responses to AZD1222 COVID-19 vaccine. General study points: A mostly white British donor set with more females was recruited, and clonal diversity was possibly underestimated. Dominant at 160-218 and 743-854, vaccine-associated CD4 TCRs also spanned spike. Only a handful of AZD1222 recipients tested seropositive at baseline. Two AZD1222 administrations were followed by greater Spike-specific TCR breadth and depth.

Germline V CDR1 and CDR2: MRHNA, SNTAGT. The CDR3 totals 13 residues. Trimming took 2 bases from V and 9 from J, leaving 13 bases between them. The sample holds one count of this clone. Its specificity is not known. Using immunoSEQ multiplex PCR, the repertoire was profiled, and TCRdb retains in-frame clones only, with some absent. The data hold 100,000 to 150,000 clones, with about 87% observed a single time. The chain joins TRBV6-4 to TRBJ1-2; D is uncertain. The sequence derives from an adult in good health. This specimen consisted of peripheral blood, obtained on day 0 of AZD1222 vaccination. CDR3 residues: CASSDGPGGSYTF. In nucleotides, the CDR3 is TGTGCCAGCAGTGACGGGCCGGGTGGGAGCTACACCTTC.